The entry below describes one TCR beta chain. These data belong to a study of blood T cell repertoires in COVID-19. Original processing notes: Amplification of reference gene primers was used by the study to estimate nucleated cell counts. Libraries were prepared by immunoSEQ multiplex PCR; TCRdb keeps only in-frame clonotypes and omits some of them. V and J calls and clone size are copied from that table; D and trimming were computed from the DNA. The sample contains nearly 250,000 clones, roughly nine tenths of which appear only once. The clonotype comes from a woman in her fifties or sixties who had recovered from COVID-19. Material for sequencing was peripheral blood.

The CDR3 is CASRPTNNQPQHF. The CDR3 DNA is TGTGCCAGCAGGCCGACAAATAATCAGCCCCAGCATTTT. The chain uses TRBV5-4 and TRBJ1-5, with no clear D. V lost 5 bases, J lost 4 bases, and 10 bases lay in between. CDR1 SGHNT and CDR2 YYREEE come from the germline V gene (reference sequence). The CDR3 contains 13 residues.